This T cell receptor (beta chain) was observed in a study of blood T cell repertoires in COVID-19. This CDR3 has 16 residues. Trimming shortened V by 2 bases and J by 1 base, and 14 bases separated the two germline ends. In germline, CDR1 is MNHNS, CDR2 SASEGT. Original analysis: Reference gene primer amplification gave estimated nucleated cell counts. Using immunoSEQ multiplex PCR, the repertoire was profiled, and TCRdb retains in-frame clones only, with some absent. That table gives V, J and clone size, and the DNA gave D and trimming. The table shows 320,000 or so clones, with around 90% occurring only once.

V gene TRBV6-1 combines with J gene TRBJ1-1, with D unclear. This sequence originates from a man aged 25 to 45 who had recovered from COVID-19. Sequenced input: PBMCs or T cells enriched from blood (not recorded which). CDR3 sequence (DNA): TGTGCCAGCAGTGAAAATGGAGGGCGACCGAACACTGAAGCTTTCTTT. Its translation: CASSENGGRPNTEAFF.